This T cell receptor beta chain was recovered during a study of blood T cell repertoires in COVID-19. Germline values: CDR1 LNHDA, CDR2 SQIVND (reference sequence). Trimming removed 4 bases at V and 4 bases at J, with 13 bases between. The CDR3 runs 14 residues. Libraries were prepared by immunoSEQ multiplex PCR; TCRdb keeps only in-frame clonotypes and omits some of them. The sample records fewer than 350,000 clones, 89% being singletons. The rearrangement uses TRBV19 and TRBJ1-1, with D perhaps matching TRBD1 (5 bases). Sequences were obtained from PBMCs or T cells enriched from blood (not recorded which). The source is a man in his 60s who had recovered from COVID-19. CDR3 bases: TGTGCCAGTAGTACCAGGGTAGCGGTCACTGAAGCTTTCTTT. Its translation: CASSTRVAVTEAFF.